What follows describes a single TCR beta chain. Which antigen it targets is not known. The input lacks base qualities; no much larger clone sits a single base away. This sample was included in a study of early T cells in non-severe SARS-CoV-2 infection listed by TCRdb under 2021. Concerning the study at large: Bulk RNA from unsorted whole blood was used for TCR sequencing, so alpha and beta chains could not be paired. Study-wide conclusions, independent of this receptor: VDJdb matching was skewed toward anti-spike CD8 responses and likely underestimated virus-specific expansions by missing private and CD4 specificities.

Counted from cysteine to phenylalanine, this CDR3 has 17 amino acids. The retained sequence is limited to the CDR3, 51 bases, with the frame set at the first base. CDR1 and CDR2 were assigned from the germline V gene (reference sequence) as SEHNR and FQNEAQ. V ends up 4 bases short and J 3 bases short, with an unmatched junction base count of 11. Set within a cohort of healthcare workers in London, UK, this nested case-control study involved weekly PCR testing of nasopharyngeal swabs along with blood sampling. Healthcare workers were enrolled in the week of the UK lockdown, from 23 to 31 March 2020, and were followed every week for up to about 16 weeks. The library was obtained by 5' RACE. The sample was run on a NextSeq 500. To correct for sequencing error and PCR bias, the TCR library protocol tagged individual cDNA molecules with unique molecular identifiers. Both TCR alpha and beta chains were sequenced, and tight co-correlation was observed between alpha and beta sequence abundances in each sample. The published analysis was carried out like this. Decombinator V4 was used to annotate the V gene, J gene and CDR3 of the TCR sequences. TCRs were defined as expanded if a significant change between any two time points was detected under a Poisson model with p below 0.0001. TCR abundances were normalised to the total number of TCRs sequenced per sample and expressed as counts per million. MAIT TCRs were defined by TRAV1-2 paired with TRAJ12, TRAJ20 or TRAJ33, and iNKT TCRs by TRAV10 paired with TRAJ18. VDJdb, accessed 1 November 2021, was searched for CMV, EBV and SARS-CoV-2 annotated TCRs, with TCRs annotated for multiple antigens excluded. The public reads were reprocessed in TCRdb via fastp at Q25 and MiXCR, keeping in-frame beta chains. Each CDR3 protein gets just one entry, which takes the most common genes and DNA from the rows behind it. The authors' filters were not applied to this entry. For this sample the table gives about 32,000 distinct CDR3 sequences, of which less than 6.5% were detected only once. The ten biggest clones cover approximately 3.5% of the sample.

Rearrangement joined TRBV7-9 to TRBJ2-3; TRBD2 matches 9 bases in the middle. Sequenced input: whole blood. The receptor comes from an adult who was a healthcare worker with PCR-confirmed SARS-CoV-2 infection or an uninfected control (not recorded which). The CDR3 corresponds to CASSSPRWAGGTDTQYF. DNA sequence: TGTGCCAGCAGCTCCCCTCGCTGGGCGGGAGGGACAGATACGCAGTATTTT.